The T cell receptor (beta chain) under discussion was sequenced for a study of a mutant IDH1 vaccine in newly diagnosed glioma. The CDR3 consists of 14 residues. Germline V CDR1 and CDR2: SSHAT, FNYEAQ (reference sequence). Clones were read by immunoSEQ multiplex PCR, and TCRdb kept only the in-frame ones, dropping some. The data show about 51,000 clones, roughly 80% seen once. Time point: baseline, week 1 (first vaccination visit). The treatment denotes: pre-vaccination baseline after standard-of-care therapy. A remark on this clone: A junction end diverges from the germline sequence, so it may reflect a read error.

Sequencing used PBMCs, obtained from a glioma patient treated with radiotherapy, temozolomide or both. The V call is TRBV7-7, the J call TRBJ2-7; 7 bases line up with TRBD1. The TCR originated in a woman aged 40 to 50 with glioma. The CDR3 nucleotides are TGTGCTAGCAGCTTAGGGACAGACCCTTACGAGCAGTACTTC. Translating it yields CASSLGTDPYEQYF.